This entry lists 10 T cell receptor beta chains sequenced from one sample in a study of Graves' ophthalmopathy and Graves' hyperthyroidism. The study amplified TCR beta CDR3 regions using RNA transcripts. Scientists carried out first-round RT-PCR using HTBI primers and then a second-round multiplex PCR. TCRdb fed the multiplex PCR reads into MiXCR, producing one record per CDR3 protein. The table lists 150,000 to 200,000 distinct CDR3 sequences, 35% to 45% of them singletons, with 8% to 10% in the top ten. The specimen sequenced was peripheral blood. These receptors were taken from a man aged 25-40 years with Graves' ophthalmopathy.

J is TRBJ1-2 and V is TRBV6-1, with D unresolved. V lost 1 base to trimming and J lost 8 bases, with 11 bases between them. The CDR3 consists of 13 residues. The germline V gene encodes CDR1 MNHNS and CDR2 SASEGT. CDR3 bases: TGTGCCAGCAGTGAAGATACCGGCGGGGGCTACACCTTC. Protein product: CASSEDTGGGYTF.

This clonotype was observed many times. V usage is TRBV6-1 and J usage is TRBJ2-1; 9 bases are shared with TRBD1. This CDR3 has 15 amino acids. V was clipped by 5 bases and J by 8 bases; unmatched bases: 10. Germline V gives CDR1 MNHNS, CDR2 SASEGT. CDR3 sequence: CASSPGQGVVYEQFF. The CDR3 DNA is TGTGCCAGCAGTCCGGGACAGGGCGTAGTGTATGAGCAGTTCTTC.

This clonotype was counted many times. The chain's CDR3 is CASSPAGGDCGYTF. The CDR3 nucleotides read TGTGCCAGCAGTCCCGCGGGGGGCGACTGTGGCTACACCTTC. The chain uses TRBV12-3 or TRBV12-4 and TRBJ1-2, with D tentatively TRBD1 (6 bases). With 5 bases removed from V and 7 bases from J, the gap between germline ends came to 17 bases. The CDR3 is made up of 14 amino acids.

In this sample, this clonotype turned up once. The gene calls are TRBV12-3 or TRBV12-4 and TRBJ2-5; 7 nucleotides line up with TRBD2. The CDR3 covers 16 residues. V was pared by 8 bases and J by 5 bases, with 17 bases of the junction left unmatched. The CDR3 DNA reads as TGTGCCAGCGCTCGGTCAGGCGGGAGAGGGTGGGAGACCCAGTACTTC. Translation gives CASARSGGRGWETQYF.

Here the CDR3 reads CASSFGPGQVGEAFF. The CDR3 coding sequence is TGTGCCAGCAGCTTTGGTCCGGGACAGGTTGGGGAAGCTTTCTTT. V and J are TRBV11-2 and TRBJ1-1, with TRBD1 matching over 8 bases. The germline gives CDR1 SGHAT, CDR2 FQNNGV. The CDR3 totals 15 residues. V dropped 3 bases and J dropped 8; count of bases not matched to a gene: 11. The full variable domain, rest sourced from reference TRBV11-2 and TRBJ1-1, is EAGVAQSPRYKIIEKRQSVAFWCNPISGHATLYWYQQILGQGPKLLIQFQNNGVVDDSQLPKDRFSAERLKGVDSTLKIQPAKLEDSAVYLCASSFGPGQVGEAFFGQGTRLTVV.

V usage is TRBV7-8 and J usage is TRBJ2-5; D may correspond to TRBD1 or TRBD2 (5 bases each). V was trimmed by 1 base and J by 5 bases, leaving 14 bases between them. The CDR3 consists of 15 residues. Germline V gene data show CDR1 as SGHVS and CDR2 as FQNEAQ. CDR3 sequence: CASSLVVSGTETQYF. The CDR3 nucleotides read TGTGCCAGCAGCTTAGTGGTTTCAGGGACGGAGACCCAGTACTTC.

This clonotype was picked up many times. This sequence joins TRBV12-3 or TRBV12-4 and TRBJ2-5, with D possibly matching TRBD1 (5 bases). Trimming took off 3 bases at V and 4 bases at J, with 9 bases between the two ends. This CDR3 is 13 amino acids long. The CDR3 DNA reads as TGTGCCAGCAGTTTGTTTAGGGGAGAGACCCAGTACTTC. This codes for CASSLFRGETQYF.

This clonotype was detected a few times. This CDR3 reads CASSYPGQGGGYTF. The CDR3 bases are TGTGCCAGCAGTTATCCGGGACAGGGTGGTGGCTACACCTTC. The chain combines TRBV28 with TRBJ1-2, with 9 bases identical to TRBD1. CDR3 length equals 14 residues. V lost 4 bases, J lost 7 bases, and 7 bases stayed unmatched. CDR1 is MDHEN, CDR2 SYDVKM, per germline.

In its sample, this clonotype was seen many times. This chain joins TRBV24-1 and TRBJ2-5; possibly TRBD2 for D (5 bases). V was trimmed by 9 bases and J by 1 base, leaving 11 bases between them. The germline V gene encodes CDR1 KGHDR and CDR2 SFDVKD. The CDR3 covers 13 residues. The CDR3 reads CATEREIQETQYF. The CDR3 DNA reads as TGTGCCACCGAAAGGGAGATCCAAGAGACCCAGTACTTC.

The chain recombines TRBV7-2 with TRBJ1-2; a weak D match, TRBD1 (6 bases). V lost 1 base and J lost 7, with 16 bases in between. The CDR3 has 15 residues. Germline V lookup: CDR1 SGHTA, CDR2 FQGNSA. In DNA form, the CDR3 reads TGTGCCAGCAGCTTAGGCCCAGGGGTGGCGAGTGGCTACACCTTC. Translating it yields CASSLGPGVASGYTF.